The entry below describes one T cell receptor (beta chain). This specimen belongs to a study of blood T cell repertoires in COVID-19. Study in general: PBMCs, B-cell-depleted T cells, or T cells were the source of the cDNA or gDNA that made up the material.

With 6 bases removed from V and 12 bases from J, the gap between germline ends came to 18 bases. CDR1 and CDR2 (germline): SNHLY, FYNNEI. CDR3 length: 13 residues. Individuals drawn from under 30 US areas were about 18 to 100 years old. Participant-reported clinical history was the basis for cohort assignment. Assay used: immunoSEQ multiplex PCR; TCRdb lists only in-frame clones, some missing. Here the sample spans around 470,000 clones, roughly 88% being singletons. The V and J genes are TRBV2 and TRBJ2-1; no clear D. The receptor's source is a young man who had recovered from COVID-19. Sequenced input: PBMCs or T cells enriched from blood (not recorded which). The CDR3 loop reads CASSFTQAGRQFF. The CDR3 DNA reads TGTGCCAGCAGCTTTACCCAGGCCGGTCGGCAGTTCTTC.